These 8 T cell receptor beta chains were all obtained from the same sample, sequenced in a study of cytomegalovirus exposure and HLA in healthy donors. Both 60 Vbeta primers and 13 Jbeta primers went into the PCR. Generated by immunoSEQ multiplex PCR, the TCRdb table keeps only in-frame clones and is missing some. The table has under 100,000 clones, about 76% seen once. The sample was PBMCs. These receptors all come from a human donor in good health.

The chain couples TRBV6-4 to TRBJ2-3, with D perhaps TRBD1 (5 bases). Looked up from germline, CDR1 is MRHNA and CDR2 is SNTAGT. The CDR3 is made up of 14 amino acids. Deletions cut 4 bases from V and 2 bases from J, with 10 bases between. This chain's CDR3 is CASSVGASTDTQYF. In DNA form, the CDR3 reads TGTGCCAGCAGTGTTGGGGCCTCCACAGATACGCAGTATTTT.

The V and J genes are TRBV10-3 and TRBJ2-2, with D perhaps TRBD2 (5 bases). Trimming left V 6 bases short and J 0 bases short, with 8 bases between. CDR3 length: 14 amino acids. CDR1 ENHRY and CDR2 SYGVKD come from the germline V gene. CDR3 residues: CAISGGANTGELFF. CDR3 nucleotides: TGTGCCATCAGCGGAGGCGCGAACACCGGGGAGCTGTTTTTT.

The genes are TRBV7-8 and TRBJ1-2; TRBD1 matches 9 bases. Unmatched junction bases numbered 9, after V lost 6 bases and J lost 4 bases. Germline CDR1 and CDR2: SGHVS and FQNEAQ. There are 15 residues in the CDR3. CDR3 DNA sequence: TGTGCCAGCAGTCCCGGACAGGGGCCCCTCTATGGCTACACCTTC. Translated: CASSPGQGPLYGYTF.

This clone was counted a few times. The J gene is TRBJ1-1, the V gene TRBV14, with TRBD1 identical over 8 bases. CDR1 and CDR2 from the germline V gene are SGHDN and FVKESK. CDR3 length equals 19 residues. Trimming cost V 0 bases and J 0 bases; bases outside gene matches: 12. The DNA for the CDR3 is TGTGCCAGCAGCCAAGAACCAGGGGGCCTCGGCGGCATGAACACTGAAGCTTTCTTT. Its protein product is CASSQEPGGLGGMNTEAFF.

The genes are TRBV6-1 and TRBJ1-1, with a tentative D call TRBD1 (6 bases). The germline CDR1 and CDR2 sequences are MNHNS and SASEGT. The germline V and J ends were trimmed by 6 bases and 7 bases, with 18 bases remaining between them. The CDR3 is 14 residues long. CDR3 sequence (DNA): TGTGCCAGCAGGCGAAAGGGGGAAGTGGATGAAGCTTTCTTT. Residues: CASRRKGEVDEAFF.

J is TRBJ2-1 and V is TRBV5-1; 9 bases map to TRBD2. Germline trimming cut 1 base from V and 9 bases from J; bases unmatched to any gene: 14. There are 17 residues in the CDR3. Germline V gene lookup returns CDR1 SGHRS and CDR2 YFSETQ. CDR3 sequence: CASSLLFLGLAGTEQFF. The DNA for the CDR3 is TGCGCCAGCAGCTTGTTATTTCTCGGGCTAGCGGGGACTGAGCAGTTCTTC.

The V call is TRBV12-5, the J call TRBJ1-5, with TRBD1 matching 7 bases. The V segment lost 5 bases and the J segment 9 bases; nucleotides outside the gene matches: 13. This CDR3 spans 15 amino acids. Per the germline V gene, CDR1 is LGHNT and CDR2 is FRNRAP. The CDR3 DNA sequence: TGTGCTAGTGGTAACCCTGAGGGGGCGCGCGGGCCCCAGCATTTT. Residues: CASGNPEGARGPQHF.

This clone came up a few times. In DNA, the CDR3 is TGTGCCAGCAGTTACTCCGTGTTTCAGACTGAAGCTTTCTTT. Protein: CASSYSVFQTEAFF. The J gene is TRBJ1-1, the V gene TRBV6-5; D remains ambiguous. Trimming took off 0 bases at V and 5 bases at J, with 10 bases between the two ends. The CDR3 covers 14 residues. Germline CDR1 MNHEY, CDR2 SVGAGI.